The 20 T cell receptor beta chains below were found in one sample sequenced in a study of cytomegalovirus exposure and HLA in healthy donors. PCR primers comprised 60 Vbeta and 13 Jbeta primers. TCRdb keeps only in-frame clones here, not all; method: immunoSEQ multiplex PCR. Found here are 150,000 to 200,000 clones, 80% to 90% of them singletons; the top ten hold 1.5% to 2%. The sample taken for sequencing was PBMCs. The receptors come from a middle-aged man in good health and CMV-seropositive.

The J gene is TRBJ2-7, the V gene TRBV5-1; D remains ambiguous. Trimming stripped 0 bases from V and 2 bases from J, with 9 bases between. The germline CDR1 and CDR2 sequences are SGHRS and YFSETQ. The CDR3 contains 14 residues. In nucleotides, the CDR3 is TGCGCCAGCAGCTTGGATACAATTCCCTACGAGCAGTACTTC. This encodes CASSLDTIPYEQYF.

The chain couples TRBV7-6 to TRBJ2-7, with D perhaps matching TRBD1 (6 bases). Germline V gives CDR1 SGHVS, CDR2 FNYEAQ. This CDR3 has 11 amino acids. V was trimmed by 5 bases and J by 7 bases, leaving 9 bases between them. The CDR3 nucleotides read TGTGCCAGCAGCAACAGGGAAGAGCAGTACTTC. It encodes CASSNREEQYF. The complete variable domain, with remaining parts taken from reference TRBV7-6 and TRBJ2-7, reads GAGVSQSPRYKVTKRGQDVALRCDPISGHVSLYWYRQALGQGPEFLTYFNYEAQQDKSGLPNDRFSAERPEGSISTLTIQRTEQRDSAMYRCASSNREEQYFGPGTRLTVT.

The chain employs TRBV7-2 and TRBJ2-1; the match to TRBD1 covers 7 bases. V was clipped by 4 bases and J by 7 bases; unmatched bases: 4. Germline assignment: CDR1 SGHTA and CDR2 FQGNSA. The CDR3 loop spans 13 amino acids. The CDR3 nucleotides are TGTGCCAGCAGCTCGTCAGGGGGTAATGAGCAGTTCTTC. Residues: CASSSSGGNEQFF.

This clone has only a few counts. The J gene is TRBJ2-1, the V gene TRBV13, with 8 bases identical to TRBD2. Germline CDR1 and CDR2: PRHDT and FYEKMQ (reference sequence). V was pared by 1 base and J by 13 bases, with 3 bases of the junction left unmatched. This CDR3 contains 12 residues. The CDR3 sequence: CASSLAGGNQFF. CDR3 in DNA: TGTGCCAGCAGCTTAGCGGGAGGGAACCAGTTCTTC.

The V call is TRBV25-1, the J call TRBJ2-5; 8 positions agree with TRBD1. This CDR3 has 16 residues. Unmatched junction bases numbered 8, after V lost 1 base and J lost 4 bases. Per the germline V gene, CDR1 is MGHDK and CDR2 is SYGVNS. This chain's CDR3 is CASSEFGGRGLETQYF. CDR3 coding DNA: TGTGCCAGCAGTGAATTTGGTGGCAGGGGGCTAGAGACCCAGTACTTC.

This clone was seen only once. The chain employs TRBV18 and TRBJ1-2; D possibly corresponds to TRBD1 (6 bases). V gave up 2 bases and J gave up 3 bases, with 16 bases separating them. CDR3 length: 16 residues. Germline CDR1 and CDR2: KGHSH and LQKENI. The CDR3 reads CASSPARQAVYYGYTF. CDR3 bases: TGTGCCAGCTCACCAGCCAGACAGGCAGTTTACTATGGCTACACCTTC.

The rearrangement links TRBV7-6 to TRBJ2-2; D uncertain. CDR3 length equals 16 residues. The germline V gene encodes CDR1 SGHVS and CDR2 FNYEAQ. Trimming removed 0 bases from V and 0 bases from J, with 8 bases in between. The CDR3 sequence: CASSLARRANTGELFF. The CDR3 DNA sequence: TGTGCCAGCAGCTTAGCGCGAAGAGCGAACACCGGGGAGCTGTTTTTT.

CDR3 nucleotide sequence: TGTGCCAGCAGTTTAGGCGGGAGCTCCTACAATGAGCAGTTCTTC. Translated: CASSLGGSSYNEQFF. This chain uses TRBV28 with TRBJ2-1, with 7 bases fitting TRBD2. CDR1 and CDR2 from the germline V gene are MDHEN and SYDVKM. This CDR3 comprises 15 residues. Losses at the gene ends were 2 bases for V and 0 bases for J; bases not matched to a gene: 1.

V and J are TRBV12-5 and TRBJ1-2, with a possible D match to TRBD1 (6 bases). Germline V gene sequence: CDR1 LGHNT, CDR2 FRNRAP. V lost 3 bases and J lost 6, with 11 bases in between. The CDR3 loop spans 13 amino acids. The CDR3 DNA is TGTGCTAGTGGTTTCGCAGGGGTGGATGGCTACACCTTC. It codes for CASGFAGVDGYTF.

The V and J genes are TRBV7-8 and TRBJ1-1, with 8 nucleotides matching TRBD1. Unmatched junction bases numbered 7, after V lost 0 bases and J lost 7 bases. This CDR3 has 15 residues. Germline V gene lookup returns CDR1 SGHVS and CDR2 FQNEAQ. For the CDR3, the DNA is TGTGCCAGCAGCTTAGCGGGAACAGGGGGTAATGAAGCTTTCTTT. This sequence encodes CASSLAGTGGNEAFF.

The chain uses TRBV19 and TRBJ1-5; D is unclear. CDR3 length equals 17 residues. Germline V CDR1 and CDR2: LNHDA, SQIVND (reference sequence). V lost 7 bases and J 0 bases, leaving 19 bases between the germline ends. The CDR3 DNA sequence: TGTGCCAGTACCCAACACGGGAGAGGATATAGCAATCAGCCCCAGCATTTT. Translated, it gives CASTQHGRGYSNQPQHF.

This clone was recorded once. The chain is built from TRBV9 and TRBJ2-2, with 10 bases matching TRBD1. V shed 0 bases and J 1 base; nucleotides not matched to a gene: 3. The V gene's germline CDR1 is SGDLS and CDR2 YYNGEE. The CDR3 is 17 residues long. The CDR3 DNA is TGTGCCAGCAGCGTAGCTCGGGACAGGGGGAACACCGGGGAGCTGTTTTTT. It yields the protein CASSVARDRGNTGELFF.

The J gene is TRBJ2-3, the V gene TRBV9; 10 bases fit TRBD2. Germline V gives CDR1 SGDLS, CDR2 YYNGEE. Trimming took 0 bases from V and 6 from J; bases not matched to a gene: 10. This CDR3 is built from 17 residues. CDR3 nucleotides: TGTGCCAGCAGCGTAGTGGATAGCGGGAGGACGGATGATACGCAGTATTTT. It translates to CASSVVDSGRTDDTQYF. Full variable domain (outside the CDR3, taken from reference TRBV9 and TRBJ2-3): DSGVTQTPKHLITATGQRVTLRCSPRSGDLSVYWYQQSLDQGLQFLIQYYNGEERAKGNILERFSAQQFPDLHSELNLSSLELGDSALYFCASSVVDSGRTDDTQYFGPGTRLTVL.

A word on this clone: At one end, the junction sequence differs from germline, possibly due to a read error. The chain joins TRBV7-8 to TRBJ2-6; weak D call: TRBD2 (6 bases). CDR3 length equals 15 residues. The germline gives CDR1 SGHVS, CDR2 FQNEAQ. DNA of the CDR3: TGTGCCAGCAGCTGGCGGGGCTCTGGGGCCAACGGCCTGACTTTC. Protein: CASSWRGSGANGLTF.

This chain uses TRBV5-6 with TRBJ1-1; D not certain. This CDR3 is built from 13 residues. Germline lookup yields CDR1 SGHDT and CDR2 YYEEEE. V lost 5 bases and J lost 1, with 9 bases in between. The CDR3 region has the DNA TGTGCCAGCAGTTCCGGGAGGAACACTGAAGCTTTCTTT. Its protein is CASSSGRNTEAFF.

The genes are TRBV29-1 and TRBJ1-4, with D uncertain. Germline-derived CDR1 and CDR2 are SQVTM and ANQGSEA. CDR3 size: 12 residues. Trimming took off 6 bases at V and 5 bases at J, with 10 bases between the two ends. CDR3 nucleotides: TGCAGCGTCGCTGAGGCCAATGAAAAACTGTTTTTT. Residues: CSVAEANEKLFF.

CDR3 DNA sequence: TGTGCCAGCAGTTTTTACCCAGGGGGGTACTACGAGCAGTACTTC. Protein: CASSFYPGGYYEQYF. This chain joins TRBV27 and TRBJ2-7; perhaps TRBD1 as D (7 bases). The CDR3 spans 15 residues. The V gene lost 3 bases and the J gene lost 3 bases, with 15 bases spanning the gap. Per the germline V gene, CDR1 is MNHEY and CDR2 is SMNVEV (reference sequence).

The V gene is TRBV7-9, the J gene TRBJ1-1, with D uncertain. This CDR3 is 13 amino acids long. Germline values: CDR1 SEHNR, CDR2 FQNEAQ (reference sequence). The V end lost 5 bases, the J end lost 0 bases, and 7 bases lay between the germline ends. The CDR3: CASSRNMNTEAFF. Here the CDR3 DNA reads TGTGCCAGCAGCCGTAATATGAACACTGAAGCTTTCTTT.

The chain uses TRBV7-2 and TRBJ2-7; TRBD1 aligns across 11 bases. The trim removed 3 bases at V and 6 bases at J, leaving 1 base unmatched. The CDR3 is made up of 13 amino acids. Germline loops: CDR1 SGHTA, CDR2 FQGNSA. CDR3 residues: CASSFGTGGEQYF. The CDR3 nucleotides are TGTGCCAGCAGCTTCGGGACAGGGGGCGAGCAGTACTTC.

The chain's CDR3 is CASSYLTDRGVNGYTF. The DNA for the CDR3 is TGTGCCAGCAGTTACCTTACGGACAGGGGGGTGAATGGCTACACCTTC. The gene calls are TRBV6-5 and TRBJ1-2, with TRBD1 matching 10 bases. This CDR3 spans 16 amino acids. Germline V gene sequence: CDR1 MNHEY, CDR2 SVGAGI. V trimming: 2 bases; J trimming: 6 bases; junction bases outside the gene matches: 9.